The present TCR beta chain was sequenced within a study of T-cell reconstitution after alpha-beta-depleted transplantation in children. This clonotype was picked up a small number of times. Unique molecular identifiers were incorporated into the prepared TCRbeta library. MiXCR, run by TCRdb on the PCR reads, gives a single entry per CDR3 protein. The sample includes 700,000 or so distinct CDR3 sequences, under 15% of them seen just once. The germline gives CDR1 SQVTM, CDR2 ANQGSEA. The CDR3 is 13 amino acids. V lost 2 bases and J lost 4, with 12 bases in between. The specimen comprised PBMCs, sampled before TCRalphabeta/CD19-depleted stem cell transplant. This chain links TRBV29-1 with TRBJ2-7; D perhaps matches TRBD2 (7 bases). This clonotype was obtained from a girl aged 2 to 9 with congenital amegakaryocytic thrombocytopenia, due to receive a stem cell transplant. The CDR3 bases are TGCAGCGTTGAAAACAGGGAGGGGTACGAGCAGTACTTC. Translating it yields CSVENREGYEQYF.